The 12 T cell receptor beta chains below all came from one sample that was sequenced in a study of identifying expanded T cells in peripheral blood. Profiling relied on immunoSEQ multiplex PCR, and the TCRdb table lists in-frame clones only, not all of them. Among about 110,000 clones listed, approximately 90% were seen once. Sequencing used blood. These receptors all stem from a person between 18 and 75 years old in good health.

The chain couples TRBV2 to TRBJ2-5, with 7 nucleotides matching TRBD1. This CDR3 region has 15 residues. Germline loops: CDR1 SNHLY, CDR2 FYNNEI. V dropped 6 bases and J dropped 0; count of bases not matched to a gene: 7. CDR3: CASSLDREYQETQYF. CDR3 DNA: TGTGCCAGCAGCCTAGACAGGGAGTACCAAGAGACCCAGTACTTC.

Notes on this clone: This sample also contains other DNA sequences that code for the same CDR3. J is TRBJ2-3 and V is TRBV7-2; no clear D. V lost 5 bases to trimming and J lost 3 bases, with 9 bases between them. CDR3 length: 13 amino acids. The germline CDR1 and CDR2 sequences are SGHTA and FQGNSA. The CDR3 region has the DNA TGTGCCAGCAGCCTAGGCGGAACAGATACGCAGTATTTT. Translated: CASSLGGTDTQYF.

The chain links TRBV6-1 to TRBJ2-2, with D possibly matching TRBD1 (5 bases). V was shortened by 1 base and J by 3 bases, with 12 bases between the two germline ends. This CDR3 contains 16 residues. Germline V gene sequence: CDR1 MNHNS, CDR2 SASEGT. The chain's CDR3 is CASSEVQAQDTGELFF. The CDR3 coding sequence is TGTGCCAGCAGTGAAGTACAGGCACAGGACACCGGGGAGCTGTTTTTT.

V and J are TRBV19 and TRBJ1-3; D possibly corresponds to TRBD1 (5 bases). Trimming took off 3 bases at V and 0 bases at J, with 9 bases between the two ends. The CDR3 is 15 residues long. Per germline, CDR1 LNHDA and CDR2 SQIVND (reference sequence). DNA of the CDR3: TGTGCCAGTAGTATTGGGACGAACTCTGGAAACACCATATATTTT. It encodes CASSIGTNSGNTIYF.

Concerning this clone itself: One junction end disagrees with the germline gene, perhaps due to a read error. Other DNA sequences in this sample translate to the same CDR3. The chain uses TRBV7-9 and TRBJ2-7; D gene ambiguous. The CDR3 is made up of 11 amino acids. Looked up from germline, CDR1 is SEHNR and CDR2 is FQNEAQ (reference sequence). The CDR3 reads CASSEGREQYF. CDR3 coding DNA: TGCGCCAGCAGCGAAGGAAGGGAGCAGTACTTC.

V and J are TRBV19 and TRBJ1-2, with D unclear. Trimming took 5 bases from V and 5 from J, leaving 18 bases between them. Germline-derived CDR1 and CDR2 are LNHDA and SQIVND (reference sequence). The CDR3 extends over 15 amino acids. The CDR3, as DNA: TGTGCCAGTAGTCCCGGAACGGCAAGAAGGTATGGCTACACCTTC. Its translation is CASSPGTARRYGYTF.

The CDR3 DNA reads as TGTGCCAGCAGCAGAATGATCTCTGGAAACACCATATATTTT. This encodes CASSRMISGNTIYF. The chain has TRBV9 and TRBJ1-3; D is undetermined. This CDR3 has 14 residues. The V end lost 4 bases, the J end lost 0 bases, and 8 bases lay between the germline ends. The germline CDR1 and CDR2 sequences are SGDLS and YYNGEE. Together with reference TRBV9 and TRBJ1-3, the CDR3 gives the full variable domain: DSGVTQTPKHLITATGQRVTLRCSPRSGDLSVYWYQQSLDQGLQFLIQYYNGEERAKGNILERFSAQQFPDLHSELNLSSLELGDSALYFCASSRMISGNTIYFGEGSWLTVV.

This chain connects TRBV6-5 to TRBJ2-7; TRBD2 agrees at 9 bases. V shed 5 bases and J 1 base; nucleotides not matched to a gene: 6. The CDR3 length is 15 residues. Germline CDR1 MNHEY, CDR2 SVGAGI. CDR3 in DNA: TGTGCCAGCAGTAGCGGGGGGTCGGGGTCCTACGAGCAGTACTTC. Its protein product is CASSSGGSGSYEQYF.

This chain links TRBV4-3 with TRBJ2-7; the D gene is possibly TRBD2 (6 bases). This CDR3 is built from 16 residues. Trimming took off 4 bases at V and 2 bases at J, with 18 bases between the two ends. Germline CDR1 reads LGHNA; CDR2 reads YSLEER. CDR3 protein: CASSRHGEVSTYEQYF. For the CDR3, the DNA is TGCGCCAGCAGCCGACATGGGGAGGTCTCCACCTACGAGCAGTACTTC.

V is TRBV2 and J is TRBJ2-5, with 9 nucleotides matching TRBD2. With V trimmed by 6 bases and J by 4 bases, 9 bases remained unmatched. The V gene's germline CDR1 is SNHLY and CDR2 FYNNEI. The CDR3 sequence is 15 residues long. As DNA, the CDR3 is TGTGCCAGCAGACAGAGCGGGGGGCAGGGAGAGACCCAGTACTTC. Its protein product is CASRQSGGQGETQYF. The variable domain in full, with the rest retrieved from reference TRBV2 and TRBJ2-5, is EPEVTQTPSHQVTQMGQEVILRCVPISNHLYFYWYRQILGQKVEFLVSFYNNEISEKSEIFDDQFSVERPDGSNFTLKIRSTKLEDSAMYFCASRQSGGQGETQYFGPGTRLLVL.

This clone was picked up a small number of times. The chain joins TRBV19 to TRBJ1-6, with no clear D. The V and J ends lost 5 bases and 5 bases respectively, with 13 bases between them. From germline, CDR1 is LNHDA and CDR2 SQIVND (reference sequence). This CDR3 is 15 amino acids long. The CDR3 reads CASSRRQENNSPLHF. CDR3 nucleotide sequence: TGTGCCAGTAGTCGACGGCAGGAGAATAATTCACCCCTCCACTTT.

This chain links TRBV19 with TRBJ2-7; D uncertain. Deletions cut 5 bases from V and 2 bases from J, with 10 bases between. CDR1 LNHDA and CDR2 SQIVND come from the germline V gene (reference sequence). The CDR3 extends over 13 amino acids. The CDR3 spells CASSFLLAYEQYF. In DNA form, the CDR3 reads TGTGCCAGTAGTTTCCTCCTCGCCTACGAGCAGTACTTC. The whole variable domain, filled in from reference TRBV19 and TRBJ2-7, reads DGGITQSPKYLFRKEGQNVTLSCEQNLNHDAMYWYRQDPGQGLRLIYYSQIVNDFQKGDIAEGYSVSREKKESFPLTVTSAQKNPTAFYLCASSFLLAYEQYFGPGTRLTVT.